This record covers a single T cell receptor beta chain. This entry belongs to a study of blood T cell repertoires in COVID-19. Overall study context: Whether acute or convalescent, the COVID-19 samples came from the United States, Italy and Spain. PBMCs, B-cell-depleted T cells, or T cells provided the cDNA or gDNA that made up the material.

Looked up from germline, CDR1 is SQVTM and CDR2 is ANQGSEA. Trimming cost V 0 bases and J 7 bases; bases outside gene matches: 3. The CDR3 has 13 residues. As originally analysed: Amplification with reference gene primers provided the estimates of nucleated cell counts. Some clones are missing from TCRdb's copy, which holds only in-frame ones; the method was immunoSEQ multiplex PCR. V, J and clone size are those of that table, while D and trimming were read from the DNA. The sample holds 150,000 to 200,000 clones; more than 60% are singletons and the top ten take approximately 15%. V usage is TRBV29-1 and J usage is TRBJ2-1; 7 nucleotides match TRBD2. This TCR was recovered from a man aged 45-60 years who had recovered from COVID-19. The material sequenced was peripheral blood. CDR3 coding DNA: TGCAGCGTTGAAGATACGGGACTAAATGAGCAGTTCTTC. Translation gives CSVEDTGLNEQFF.